These 11 T cell receptor beta chains came from one sample sequenced in a study of Graves' ophthalmopathy and Graves' hyperthyroidism. Using RNA transcripts, the TCR beta CDR3 regions were amplified. The workflow started with a first-round RT-PCR run with HTBI primers and then moved on to a second-round multiplex PCR. TCRdb recomputed calls from the multiplex PCR reads with MiXCR, one row per CDR3 protein. The data contain about 590,000 distinct CDR3 sequences, under 40% of them singletons. The sample was peripheral blood or thyroid tissue (not recorded which). All receptors come from an adult man with Graves' hyperthyroidism.

V and J are TRBV29-1 and TRBJ2-7; D uncertain. Germline CDR1 SQVTM, CDR2 ANQGSEA. Trimming left V 8 bases short and J 3 bases short, with 11 bases between. CDR3 length equals 11 residues. The CDR3 sequence: CSLGRNYEQYF. In nucleotides, the CDR3 is TGCAGCTTGGGCCGTAACTACGAGCAGTACTTC.

This chain connects TRBV20-1 to TRBJ1-2; D is uncertain. CDR1 DFQATT and CDR2 SNEGSKA come from the germline V gene (reference sequence). The CDR3 length is 17 residues. Trimming pared 1 base from V and 4 bases from J, leaving 22 bases between. CDR3 nucleotide sequence: TGCAGTGCTAGAGCGCGGACGCAACAAGAGACCCTCTATGGCTACACCTTC. Encoded protein: CSARARTQQETLYGYTF.

In regard to this clonotype: It may be a read error: a sequence one base away is much more abundant. The V gene is TRBV13, the J gene TRBJ1-3, with a possible D match to TRBD1 (5 bases). The CDR3 covers 14 residues. CDR1 and CDR2 (germline): PRHDT, FYEKMQ (reference sequence). CDR3 DNA sequence: TGTGCCAGCAGCTTGCGGGGGACTGGAAACACCTTATATTTT. Its protein product is CASSLRGTGNTLYF.

Ten or more counts support this clonotype. The V and J genes are TRBV20-1 and TRBJ1-1; no clear D. CDR3 size: 14 residues. Trimming pared 0 bases from V and 7 bases from J, leaving 15 bases between. Germline V gene sequence: CDR1 DFQATT, CDR2 SNEGSKA (reference sequence). The CDR3 DNA reads as TGCAGTGCTAGAGACGTACCCCACCCCAATGAAGCTTTCTTT. Translation gives CSARDVPHPNEAFF.

The chain uses TRBV12-3 or TRBV12-4 and TRBJ1-1; 10 bases line up with TRBD1. Trimming cost V 5 bases and J 4 bases; bases outside gene matches: 10. The CDR3 sequence is 16 residues long. Written as DNA, the CDR3 is TGTGCCAGCAGTCCGCCGGGACAGGGGTTTACCACTGAAGCTTTCTTT. Its protein product is CASSPPGQGFTTEAFF.

J is TRBJ2-5 and V is TRBV10-3; D perhaps matches TRBD2 (6 bases). From germline, CDR1 is ENHRY and CDR2 SYGVKD. The CDR3 extends over 11 amino acids. V lost 11 bases and J 2 bases, leaving 9 bases between the germline ends. CDR3 sequence (DNA): TGTGCCCGACTAGGGCAAGAGACCCAGTACTTC. Translated: CARLGQETQYF.

This clonotype came up many times. The chain combines TRBV9 with TRBJ2-5; 8 positions agree with TRBD2. With 3 bases clipped from V and 4 bases from J, the junction kept 5 bases outside the gene matches. The germline CDR1 and CDR2 sequences are SGDLS and YYNGEE. The CDR3 length is 14 residues. The CDR3 here is CASSASGGGETQYF. DNA of the CDR3: TGTGCCAGCAGCGCATCGGGGGGGGGAGAGACCCAGTACTTC.

This clonotype was picked up many times. This chain uses TRBV6-1 with TRBJ2-6; 7 bases are shared with TRBD2. V trimming: 2 bases; J trimming: 1 base; junction bases outside the gene matches: 2. The CDR3 is 16 amino acids. The germline gives CDR1 MNHNS, CDR2 SASEGT. The CDR3 sequence: CASSERGGSGANVLTF. CDR3 nucleotides: TGTGCCAGCAGTGAAAGGGGAGGGTCTGGGGCCAACGTCCTGACTTTC.

This clonotype came up many times. This chain connects TRBV29-1 to TRBJ2-2; 9 bases are shared with TRBD1. The trim removed 4 bases at V and 4 bases at J, leaving 10 bases unmatched. The CDR3 runs 16 residues. Looked up from germline, CDR1 is SQVTM and CDR2 is ANQGSEA. In DNA form, the CDR3 reads TGCAGCGTTGGCATACCGGGACAGGGTGGCACCGGGGAGCTGTTTTTT. Its protein product is CSVGIPGQGGTGELFF.

This clonotype was seen many times. J is TRBJ1-4 and V is TRBV9, with TRBD1 matching over 7 bases. This CDR3 contains 15 residues. CDR1 and CDR2 from the germline V gene are SGDLS and YYNGEE. After removal of 0 bases from V and 7 bases from J, the junction contained 6 bases not matched to a gene. The CDR3 loop reads CASSVDAGGGEKLFF. CDR3 DNA: TGTGCCAGCAGCGTAGACGCAGGGGGTGGTGAAAAACTGTTTTTT.

This clonotype occurred once. The gene calls are TRBV2 and TRBJ1-5, with D tentatively TRBD1 (5 bases). The V and J ends lost 4 bases and 0 bases respectively, with 25 bases between them. The CDR3 consists of 20 residues. Germline lookup yields CDR1 SNHLY and CDR2 FYNNEI. The DNA for the CDR3 is TGTGCCAGCAGTGTAATTGCCCCGGGGTTGGGGGGGGTTAGCAATCAGCCCCAGCATTTT. It is translated as CASSVIAPGLGGVSNQPQHF.